The rows below give T cell receptor beta chains drawn from one sample of a study of cytomegalovirus exposure and HLA in healthy donors. Repertoires were generated with immunoSEQ multiplex PCR, while TCRdb's copy carries only in-frame clones and drops some. The table shows 150,000 to 200,000 clones, with around 81% occurring only once. Source material: PBMCs. These receptors were taken from a man aged 18 to 30 in good health and CMV-seronegative. Each CDR3 is given with its conserved first and last residue. The D gene is left open where the match is weak. Where a row states a size, it is once, few, many or the class of an expanded clone; other rows omit it.

size	V	D	J	DNA	CDR3
.	TRBV4-3	TRBD1	TRBJ1-4	TGCGCCAGCAGCCGGACGGGACAGGGTTTGGCAAAACTGTTTTTT	CASSRTGQGLAKLFF
.	TRBV9	TRBD1	TRBJ1-6	TGTGCCAGCAGCGTAACGTCTGGCGGGACAGCGGATTCACCCCTCCACTTT	CASSVTSGGTADSPLHF
.	TRBV11-2	.	TRBJ1-2	TGTGCCAGCAGCGGCCGCGGCAGAAACTATGGCTACACCTTC	CASSGRGRNYGYTF
.	TRBV10-3	.	TRBJ2-3	TGTGCCATCAGTTCGGGGGAGGGGGGCACAGATACGCAGTATTTT	CAISSGEGGTDTQYF
.	TRBV6-1	.	TRBJ1-5	TGTGCCAGTCGATTGCAGGGAGGCCAGCCCCAGCATTTT	CASRLQGGQPQHF
.	TRBV21-1	.	TRBJ1-6	TGTGCCAGCGGAGTGGCGGGGGTTAATTCACCCCTCCACTTT	CASGVAGVNSPLHF
.	TRBV5-1	.	TRBJ2-7	TGCGCCAGCAGCTCCTCTCTTGGACGGGGATACGAGCAGTACTTC	CASSSSLGRGYEQYF
.	TRBV7-9	.	TRBJ2-5	TGTGCCAGCAGCCAACGCGGCGGAGAGACCCAGTACTTC	CASSQRGGETQYF
once	TRBV6-5	.	TRBJ1-1	TGTGCCAGCAGTTATGGTAGCACTGAAGCTTTCTTT	CASSYGSTEAFF
.	TRBV2	.	TRBJ1-5	TGTGCCAGCAGTGGCCTGAGTAGTCAGCCCCAGCATTTT	CASSGLSSQPQHF
.	TRBV4-3	TRBD2	TRBJ2-3	TGCGCCAGCAGCCAGGGGACTAGCTCCACAGATACGCAGTATTTT	CASSQGTSSTDTQYF
once	TRBV6-6	TRBD1	TRBJ1-2	TGTGCCAGCAGTTACTCGGGACAGGGTTTGGATGGCTACACCTTC	CASSYSGQGLDGYTF
.	TRBV7-2	.	TRBJ2-1	TGTGCCAGCAGCTTATTCGGGAATGAGCAGTTCTTC	CASSLFGNEQFF